Sequencing of this T cell receptor beta chain was carried out in a study of regulatory T cells in long-lasting Graves disease. As for time point: newly diagnosed GD, antithyroid drugs for less than 3 months. The authors made the TCR library using RNA they extracted from PBMCs. This clonotype was seen repeatedly, ten times or more. Its antigen is not identified. Arm-PCR of CDR3 regions with iRepertoire HTBI primers generated TCR beta libraries. TCRdb fed the multiplex PCR reads into MiXCR, producing one record per CDR3 protein. Of roughly 400,000 distinct CDR3 sequences listed, approximately 15% are singletons. V gave up 6 bases and J gave up 3 bases; unmatched junction bases: 4. CDR3 length: 15 amino acids. Germline CDR1 MDHEN, CDR2 SYDVKM. Findings and caveats of the study: Persistent disease showed a preference for TRBV28, TRBJ1-2 and TRBJ2-5.

The same sample was also studied in work on T cells in Graves' hyperthyroidism and ophthalmopathy. As that study records: In making diagnoses, clinical symptoms, serum thyroxine and TRAb, thyroid ultrasound and orbital computed tomography were all used.

Sample: peripheral blood mononuclear cells (PBMCs), taken at new diagnosis, from a patient treated with antithyroid drugs. The chain joins TRBV28 to TRBJ2-2; 10 bases match TRBD2. This TCR came from a woman between 40 and 55 years old with Graves disease. This chain's CDR3 is CASRKAGGYTGELFF. As DNA, the CDR3 is TGTGCCAGCAGGAAAGCGGGAGGGTACACCGGGGAGCTGTTTTTT.